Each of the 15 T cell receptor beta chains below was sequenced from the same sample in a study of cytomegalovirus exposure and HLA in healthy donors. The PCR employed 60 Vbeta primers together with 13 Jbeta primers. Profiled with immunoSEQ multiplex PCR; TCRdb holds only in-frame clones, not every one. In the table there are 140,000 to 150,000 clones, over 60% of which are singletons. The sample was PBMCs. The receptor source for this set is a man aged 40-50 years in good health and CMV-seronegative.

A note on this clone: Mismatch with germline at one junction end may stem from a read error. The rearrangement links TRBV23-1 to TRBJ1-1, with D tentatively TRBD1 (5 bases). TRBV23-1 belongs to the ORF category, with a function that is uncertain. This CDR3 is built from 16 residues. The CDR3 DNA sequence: TGCGCCAGCAGTCACGTTAGGTCCCGGGGGAACACTGAAGCTTTTTTT. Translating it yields CASSHVRSRGNTEAFF.

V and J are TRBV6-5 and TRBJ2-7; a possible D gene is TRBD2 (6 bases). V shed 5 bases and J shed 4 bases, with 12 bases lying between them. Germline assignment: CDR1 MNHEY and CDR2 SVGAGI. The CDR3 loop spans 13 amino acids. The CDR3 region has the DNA TGTGCCAGCAGTCCCCCGGGACTGTACGAGCAGTACTTC. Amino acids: CASSPPGLYEQYF.

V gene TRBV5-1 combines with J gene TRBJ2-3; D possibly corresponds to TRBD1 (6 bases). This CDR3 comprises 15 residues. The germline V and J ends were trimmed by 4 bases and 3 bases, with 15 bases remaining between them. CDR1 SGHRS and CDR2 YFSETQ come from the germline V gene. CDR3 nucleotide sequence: TGCGCCAGCAGCCAAGGGACAACAAGTACAGATACGCAGTATTTT. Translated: CASSQGTTSTDTQYF.

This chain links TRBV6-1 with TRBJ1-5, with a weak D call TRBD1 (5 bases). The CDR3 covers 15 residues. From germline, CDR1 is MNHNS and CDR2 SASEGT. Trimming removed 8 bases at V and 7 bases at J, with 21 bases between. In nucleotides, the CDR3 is TGTGCCAGCCAATTATCGGGAGGGGAAAAGCAGCCCCAGCATTTT. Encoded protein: CASQLSGGEKQPQHF.

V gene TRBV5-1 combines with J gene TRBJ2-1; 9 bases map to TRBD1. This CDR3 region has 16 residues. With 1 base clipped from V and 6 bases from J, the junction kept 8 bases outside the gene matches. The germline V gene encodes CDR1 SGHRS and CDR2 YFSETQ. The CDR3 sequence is CASSLLDRGDGNEQFF. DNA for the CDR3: TGCGCCAGCAGCTTGCTCGACAGGGGGGACGGCAATGAGCAGTTCTTC.

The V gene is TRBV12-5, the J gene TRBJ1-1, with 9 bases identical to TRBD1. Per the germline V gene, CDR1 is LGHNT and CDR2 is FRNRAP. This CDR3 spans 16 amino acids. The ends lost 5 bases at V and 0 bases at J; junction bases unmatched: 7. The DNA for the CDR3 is TGTGCTAGTGGTCCCGGACAGGGGATCATGAACACTGAAGCTTTCTTT. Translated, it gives CASGPGQGIMNTEAFF.

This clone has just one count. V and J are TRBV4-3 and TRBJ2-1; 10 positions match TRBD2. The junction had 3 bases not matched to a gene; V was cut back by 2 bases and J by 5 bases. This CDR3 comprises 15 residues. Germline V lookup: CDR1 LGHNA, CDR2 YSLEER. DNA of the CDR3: TGCGCCAGCAGCCAATGGACTAGCGGAGACAATGAGCAGTTCTTC. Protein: CASSQWTSGDNEQFF.

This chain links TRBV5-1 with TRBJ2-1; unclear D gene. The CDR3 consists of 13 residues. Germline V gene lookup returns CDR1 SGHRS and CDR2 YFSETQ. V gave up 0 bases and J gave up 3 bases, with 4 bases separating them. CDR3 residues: CASSLDSYNEQFF. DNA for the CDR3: TGCGCCAGCAGCTTGGATAGCTACAATGAGCAGTTCTTC.

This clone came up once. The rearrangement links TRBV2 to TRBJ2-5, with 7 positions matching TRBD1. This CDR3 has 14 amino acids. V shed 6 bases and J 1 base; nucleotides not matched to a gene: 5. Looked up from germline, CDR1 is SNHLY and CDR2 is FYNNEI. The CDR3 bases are TGTGCCAGCAGGGCTGACAGGGTCCAAGAGACCCAGTACTTC. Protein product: CASRADRVQETQYF.

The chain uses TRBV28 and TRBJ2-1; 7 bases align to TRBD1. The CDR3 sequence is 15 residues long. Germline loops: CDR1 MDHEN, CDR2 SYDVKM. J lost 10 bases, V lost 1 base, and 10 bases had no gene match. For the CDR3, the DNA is TGTGCCAGCAGTTTATTAAAGATAGGGGGCAACGAGCAGTTCTTC. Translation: CASSLLKIGGNEQFF.

This CDR3 is CACQRGAGSEQYF. The CDR3 DNA follows: TGTGCCTGTCAGCGGGGGGCCGGATCCGAGCAGTACTTC. The chain is built from TRBV30 and TRBJ2-7; TRBD2 aligns across 9 bases. This CDR3 contains 13 residues. With 6 bases clipped from V and 6 bases from J, the junction kept 9 bases outside the gene matches. CDR1 is GTSNPN, CDR2 SVGIG, per germline (reference sequence).

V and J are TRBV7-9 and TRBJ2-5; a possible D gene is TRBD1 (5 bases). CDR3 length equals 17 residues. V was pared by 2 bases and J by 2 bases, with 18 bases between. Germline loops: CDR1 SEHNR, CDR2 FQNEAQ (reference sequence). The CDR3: CASSLSSRGLTQETQYF. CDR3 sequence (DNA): TGTGCCAGCAGCTTATCATCTAGGGGCCTAACTCAAGAGACCCAGTACTTC.

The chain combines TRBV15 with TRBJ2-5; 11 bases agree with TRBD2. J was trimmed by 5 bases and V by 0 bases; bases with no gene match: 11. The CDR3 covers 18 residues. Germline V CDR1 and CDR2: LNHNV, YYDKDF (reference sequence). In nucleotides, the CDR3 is TGTGCCACCAGCAGAGAGGGGCTAGCGGGGGGAGTAGTGGAGACCCAGTACTTC. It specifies CATSREGLAGGVVETQYF.

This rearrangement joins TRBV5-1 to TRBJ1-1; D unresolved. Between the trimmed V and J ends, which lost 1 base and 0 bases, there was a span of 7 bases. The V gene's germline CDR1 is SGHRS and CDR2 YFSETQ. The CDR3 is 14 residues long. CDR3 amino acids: CASSLTQMNTEAFF. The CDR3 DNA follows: TGCGCCAGCAGCTTGACCCAGATGAACACTGAAGCTTTCTTT.

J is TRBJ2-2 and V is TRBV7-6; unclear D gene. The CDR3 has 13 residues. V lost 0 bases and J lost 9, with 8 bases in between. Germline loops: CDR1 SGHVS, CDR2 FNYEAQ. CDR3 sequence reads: CASSLAEMRELFF. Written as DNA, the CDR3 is TGTGCCAGCAGCTTAGCTGAGATGAGGGAGCTGTTTTTT.